The 20 T cell receptor beta chains below were found in one sample sequenced in a study of shared clonotypes between healthy human individuals. TCRdb keeps only in-frame clones here, not all; method: immunoSEQ multiplex PCR. The data hold about 1 million clones, with under 80% observed a single time. Sequencing was performed on memory CD4+ T cells sorted from blood. Indicated subset: CD45RA-negative fraction. The receptor source for this set is a man in his late teens or twenties in good health.

This clone came up a few times. This rearrangement joins TRBV19 to TRBJ2-3; D is uncertain. V gave up 7 bases and J gave up 1 base, with 9 bases separating them. Germline V gene data show CDR1 as LNHDA and CDR2 as SQIVND (reference sequence). The CDR3 is 13 amino acids. This CDR3 reads CASKFGGTDTQYF. CDR3 DNA: TGTGCCAGTAAATTTGGGGGCACAGATACGCAGTATTTT.

The CDR3 nucleotides read TGTGCCAGCAGCCGACCGACAGGGCCCACTGAAGCTTTCTTT. This translates into CASSRPTGPTEAFF. The V gene is TRBV5-6, the J gene TRBJ1-1, with 7 bases lining up with TRBD1. Trimming cost V 4 bases and J 4 bases; bases outside gene matches: 7. Germline assignment: CDR1 SGHDT and CDR2 YYEEEE. This CDR3 spans 14 amino acids. The variable domain in full, with the rest retrieved from reference TRBV5-6 and TRBJ1-1, is DAGVTQSPTHLIKTRGQQVTLRCSPKSGHDTVSWYQQALGQGPQFIFQYYEEEERQRGNFPDRFSGHQFPNYSSELNVNALLLGDSALYLCASSRPTGPTEAFFGQGTRLTVV.

The V and J genes are TRBV7-2 and TRBJ2-5; TRBD1 aligns across 11 bases. The V gene's germline CDR1 is SGHTA and CDR2 FQGNSA. The ends lost 5 bases at V and 2 bases at J; junction bases unmatched: 4. The CDR3 length is 15 residues. In DNA, the CDR3 is TGTGCCAGCAGCCCACGGGACAGGGGGCAAGAGACCCAGTACTTC. It translates to CASSPRDRGQETQYF.

The chain carries TRBV6-5 and TRBJ2-4, with a tentative D call TRBD1 (6 bases). This CDR3 has 14 amino acids. Germline assignment: CDR1 MNHEY and CDR2 SVGAGI. Trimming shortened V by 5 bases and J by 8 bases, and 16 bases separated the two germline ends. The CDR3 DNA follows: TGTGCCAGCAGTGCCGGCGGGCAGGGGTACATTCAGTACTTC. Its translation: CASSAGGQGYIQYF.

V gene TRBV10-3 combines with J gene TRBJ2-2, with 8 nucleotides matching TRBD1. Germline V gives CDR1 ENHRY, CDR2 SYGVKD. The CDR3 length is 13 residues. The ends lost 10 bases at V and 4 bases at J; junction bases unmatched: 5. CDR3 nucleotides: TGTGCCACCGGGACAGGAGGCACCGGGGAGCTGTTTTTT. This gives the protein CATGTGGTGELFF.

The gene calls are TRBV5-1 and TRBJ2-7; TRBD1 or TRBD2 may be the D gene (6 bases each). Germline V gene lookup returns CDR1 SGHRS and CDR2 YFSETQ. The V and J ends lost 0 bases and 3 bases respectively, with 16 bases between them. The CDR3 extends over 16 amino acids. The CDR3 loop is CASSLASGARYYEQYF. CDR3 nucleotide sequence: TGCGCCAGCAGCTTGGCCTCGGGGGCGCGATACTACGAGCAGTACTTC.

The gene calls are TRBV27 and TRBJ1-5, with 8 bases identical to TRBD1. Germline CDR1 and CDR2: MNHEY and SMNVEV (reference sequence). V gave up 2 bases and J gave up 4 bases; unmatched junction bases: 1. The CDR3 loop spans 14 amino acids. This CDR3 reads CASSLTGGNQPQHF. CDR3 nucleotide sequence: TGTGCCAGCAGTTTAACAGGGGGTAATCAGCCCCAGCATTTT.

With regard to this clone: At the DNA level, this CDR3 is encoded by other sequences in the same sample as well. This CDR3 is CASSLAQGNTDTQYF. For the CDR3, the DNA is TGCGCCAGCAGCTTGGCACAGGGAAACACAGATACGCAGTATTTT. The chain combines TRBV5-1 with TRBJ2-3; D might be TRBD1 (6 bases). V was trimmed by 0 bases and J by 2 bases, leaving 10 bases between them. The germline V gene has CDR1 SGHRS and CDR2 YFSETQ. The CDR3 runs 15 residues.

The chain combines TRBV7-9 with TRBJ1-1, with D possibly matching TRBD1 (5 bases). The CDR3 runs 14 residues. With 3 bases removed from V and 0 bases from J, the gap between germline ends came to 8 bases. Germline V CDR1 and CDR2: SEHNR, FQNEAQ (reference sequence). The CDR3 loop is CASSLTTVNTEAFF. The CDR3 region has the DNA TGTGCCAGCAGCTTGACGACAGTGAACACTGAAGCTTTCTTT.

The chain recombines TRBV5-1 with TRBJ2-5; D uncertain. CDR1 and CDR2 from the germline V gene are SGHRS and YFSETQ. V lost 1 base, J lost 0 bases, and 10 bases lay in between. There are 15 residues in the CDR3. The CDR3, as DNA: TGCGCCAGCAGCTTGTTCCTCAGGTACCAAGAGACCCAGTACTTC. This gives the protein CASSLFLRYQETQYF. The full variable domain, completed using reference TRBV5-1 and TRBJ2-5, is KAGVTQTPRYLIKTRGQQVTLSCSPISGHRSVSWYQQTPGQGLQFLFEYFSETQRNKGNFPGRFSGRQFSNSRSEMNVSTLELGDSALYLCASSLFLRYQETQYFGPGTRLLVL.

The CDR3 DNA sequence: TGCGCCAGCAGCCCCGGGACTAGCGGGAGGGCACAAGAGACCCAGTACTTC. Its protein is CASSPGTSGRAQETQYF. This rearrangement joins TRBV4-3 to TRBJ2-5; 16 bases match TRBD2. There are 17 residues in the CDR3. Trimming cost V 4 bases and J 2 bases; bases outside gene matches: 4. CDR1 LGHNA and CDR2 YSLEER come from the germline V gene.

V gene TRBV11-2 combines with J gene TRBJ2-1, with 16 bases that match TRBD2. This CDR3 is 20 amino acids long. Germline CDR1 reads SGHAT; CDR2 reads FQNNGV. Losses at the gene ends were 0 bases for V and 8 bases for J; bases not matched to a gene: 13. The CDR3 loop is CASSLDTGTSGRASQYEQFF. CDR3 coding DNA: TGTGCCAGCAGCTTAGACACCGGGACTAGCGGGAGGGCCAGTCAATATGAGCAGTTCTTC.

The chain is built from TRBV9 and TRBJ2-3, with TRBD2 matching over 7 bases. Unmatched junction bases numbered 8, after V lost 3 bases and J lost 1 base. The CDR3 runs to 16 residues. The germline gives CDR1 SGDLS, CDR2 YYNGEE. As DNA, the CDR3 is TGTGCCAGCAGCGCGAGGGACTACGTCGGCACAGATACGCAGTATTTT. The encoded protein is CASSARDYVGTDTQYF.

This clone was observed a single time. This rearrangement joins TRBV5-6 to TRBJ2-1, with 11 bases aligning to TRBD2. V was pared by 6 bases and J by 6 bases, with 14 bases of the junction left unmatched. The CDR3 contains 17 residues. Germline V gives CDR1 SGHDT, CDR2 YYEEEE. The CDR3 is CASTPGLAASVPNEQFF. For the CDR3, the DNA is TGTGCCAGCACCCCGGGACTAGCGGCTTCAGTGCCCAATGAGCAGTTCTTC.

The chain uses TRBV7-8 and TRBJ2-1, with 7 bases matching TRBD1. The J segment lost 2 bases and the V segment lost 5 bases, leaving 6 bases of the junction unmatched. The CDR3 is made up of 15 amino acids. CDR1 is SGHVS and CDR2 is FQNEAQ in the germline V gene. CDR3 loop: CASSPEGAAYNEQFF. CDR3 nucleotides: TGTGCCAGCAGCCCAGAGGGGGCTGCCTACAATGAGCAGTTCTTC.

V gene TRBV6-6 combines with J gene TRBJ1-2, with a weak D call TRBD1 (6 bases). CDR3 length: 15 amino acids. Germline CDR1 MNHNY, CDR2 SVGAGI (reference sequence). V gave up 7 bases and J gave up 2 bases, with 17 bases separating them. CDR3 bases: TGTGCCAGCACCGCACGCGGGGGCGCCAACTATGGCTACACCTTC. Protein sequence: CASTARGGANYGYTF.

The rearrangement joins TRBV27 to TRBJ2-2; D uncertain. The CDR3 extends over 12 amino acids. Trimming pared 2 bases from V and 6 bases from J, leaving 4 bases between. Germline lookup yields CDR1 MNHEY and CDR2 SMNVEV (reference sequence). The CDR3 here is CASSLIPGELFF. The CDR3, as DNA: TGTGCCAGCAGTTTAATCCCCGGGGAGCTGTTTTTT.

The sample holds a few counts of this clone. The gene calls are TRBV29-1 and TRBJ2-3; 8 positions match TRBD1. Germline trimming cut 8 bases from V and 1 base from J; bases unmatched to any gene: 5. Per the germline V gene, CDR1 is SQVTM and CDR2 is ANQGSEA. This CDR3 spans 13 amino acids. In nucleotides, the CDR3 is TGCAGCCTAGAACAGGGGGGCACAGATACGCAGTATTTT. Its translation is CSLEQGGTDTQYF.

The rearrangement joins TRBV27 to TRBJ2-5; no reliable D call. The CDR3 length is 13 residues. The V and J ends lost 6 bases and 2 bases respectively, with 10 bases between them. Germline CDR1 and CDR2: MNHEY and SMNVEV (reference sequence). CDR3 nucleotides: TGTGCCAGCAGGTTCAGTATACAAGAGACCCAGTACTTC. Translation gives CASRFSIQETQYF.

A few counts support this clone. This rearrangement joins TRBV6-5 to TRBJ1-1; D is undetermined. Looked up from germline, CDR1 is MNHEY and CDR2 is SVGAGI. V lost 6 bases and J 3 bases, leaving 14 bases between the germline ends. This CDR3 comprises 14 residues. Written as DNA, the CDR3 is TGTGCCAGCAGGACCCGGTCGCGGGACACTGAAGCTTTCTTT. Its translation: CASRTRSRDTEAFF.